This T cell receptor beta chain emerged from a study of T cells after yellow fever vaccination (dated by TCRdb to 2018 to 2020). Context from the whole study: The SMART-Seq v4 Ultra Low Input RNA kit was used to prepare libraries from fractions with low cell numbers. To track T-cell clones before and after primary and booster YFV17D yellow fever vaccination, bulk TCR alpha and beta repertoires were sequenced longitudinally. Two healthy male donors, one aged 18 to 30 and one aged 30 to 40 years, made up the cohort. Blood was drawn at multiple timepoints before and after primary and secondary immunization, with bulk PBMC replicates and cell subsets isolated.

The run used an Illumina NovaSeq 6000. Synthesis of TCR cDNA relied on 5'RACE template switching, a step that introduced a universal primer site along with unique molecular identifiers. cDNA synthesis was primed from both the TCR alpha and TCR beta constant segments. Libraries were amplified in two PCR steps, with sample barcodes and sequencing adapters added in the second step. Libraries were sequenced on Illumina HiSeq 2500 (2x100 bp) or NovaSeq (2x150 bp). The authors' pipeline ran thus. MIGEC was used to demultiplex reads and collapse the reads into UMI consensus sequences, and MiXCR was used for V(D)J alignment. Vaccine-responding clonotypes were defined with edgeR using replicate PBMC samples, requiring FDR below 0.01 and a log2 fold change above 5 up to day 15. Bulk clonotypes were assigned CD4 or CD8 identity according to which sequenced CD4 or CD8 repertoire held them at higher abundance. TCRdb itself trimmed the public reads at Q25 with fastp, ran MiXCR and retained productive beta chains. For every CDR3 protein sequence, its rows merge into one entry that carries the most common genes and DNA. The authors' filters were not applied to this entry. Recorded for this sample are hundreds of thousands of distinct CDR3 sequences; about 17% of them occurred a single time. The top ten clonotypes cover 15% to 20% of the sample.

The CDR3 measures 14 amino acids from cysteine to phenylalanine. Kept here is only the CDR3 DNA, which spans 42 bases and is read in frame from base 1. Based on the germline V gene, the CDR1 and CDR2 sequences are SQVTM and ANQGSEA. V is cut back by 2 bases and J by 1 base, with 3 bases in the junction unmatched. In regard to this clonotype: The antigen it binds to is not known. Base quality data are lacking; no much larger clone is found one base away.

Read against the paper, the sample's treatment or condition label means: live attenuated yellow fever vaccine strain. At every blood-draw timepoint, two biological replicates of bulk PBMCs were collected. PBMCs were isolated from peripheral blood using a standard Ficoll-Paque protocol. RNA was extracted with TriZol from bulk PBMCs, CD4 and CD8 fractions, and dextramer-positive and dextramer-negative fractions. Overall study results and their limits: FACS-sorted repertoires could contain abundant contaminating clonotypes from the bulk population, so computational filtering was required. The secondary T-cell response was found to be weaker but faster than the primary response, with a peak reached on day 5 rather than on day 15. Most clones expanded after primary vaccination (approximately 97% of CD4 and about 85% of CD8) were re-detected after the booster, suggesting that broad memory maintenance occurred. A small fraction of clonotypes showed up in both the CD4 and CD8 compartments, probably as a result of convergent recombination. Because the study included only a couple of donors, the extent to which the findings can be generalized is limited.

The TCR originated in a young man who received the YFV17D yellow fever vaccine. Sample: PBMCs, taken before the yellow fever booster vaccination. The V and J segments used are TRBV29-1 and TRBJ1-1, and 8 junction bases match TRBD1. The CDR3 sequence is CSVETGTGNTEAFF. DNA sequence: TGCAGCGTTGAAACAGGGACAGGGAACACTGAAGCTTTCTTT. With the rest looked up from the reference TRBV29-1 and TRBJ1-1 genes rather than sequenced, the full variable domain is SAVISQKPSRDICQRGTSLTIQCQVDSQVTMMFWYRQQPGQSLTLIATANQGSEATYESGFVIDKFPISRPNLTFSTLTVSNMSPEDSSIYLCSVETGTGNTEAFFGQGTRLTVV.